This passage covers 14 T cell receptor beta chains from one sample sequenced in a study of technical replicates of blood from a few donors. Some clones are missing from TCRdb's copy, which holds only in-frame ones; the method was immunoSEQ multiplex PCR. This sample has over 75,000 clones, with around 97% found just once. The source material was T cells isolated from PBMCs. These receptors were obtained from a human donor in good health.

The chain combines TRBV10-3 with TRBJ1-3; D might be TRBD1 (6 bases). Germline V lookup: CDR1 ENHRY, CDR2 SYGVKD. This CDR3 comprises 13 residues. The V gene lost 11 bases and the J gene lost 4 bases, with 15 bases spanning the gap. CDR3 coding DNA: TGTGCCGCCAAAATAGGACAGGGAAACACCATATATTTT. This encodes CAAKIGQGNTIYF.

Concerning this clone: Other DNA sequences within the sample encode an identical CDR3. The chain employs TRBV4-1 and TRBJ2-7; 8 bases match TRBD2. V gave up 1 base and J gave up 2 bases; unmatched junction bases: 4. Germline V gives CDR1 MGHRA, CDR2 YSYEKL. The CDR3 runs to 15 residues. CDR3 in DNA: TGCGCCAGCAGCCAAGGCCTAGCGGGCGCCTACGAGCAGTACTTC. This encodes CASSQGLAGAYEQYF.

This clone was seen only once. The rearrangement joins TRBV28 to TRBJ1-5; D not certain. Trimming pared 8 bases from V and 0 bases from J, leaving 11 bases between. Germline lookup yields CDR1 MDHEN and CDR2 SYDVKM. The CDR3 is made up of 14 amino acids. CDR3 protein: CASGGENSNQPQHF. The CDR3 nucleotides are TGTGCCAGCGGCGGCGAAAATAGCAATCAGCCCCAGCATTTT.

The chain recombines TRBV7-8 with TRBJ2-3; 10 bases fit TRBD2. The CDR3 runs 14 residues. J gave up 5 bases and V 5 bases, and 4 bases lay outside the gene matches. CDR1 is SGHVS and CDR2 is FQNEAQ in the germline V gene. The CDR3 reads CASSLRLAGDTQYF. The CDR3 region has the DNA TGTGCCAGCAGCCTCCGACTAGCGGGAGATACGCAGTATTTT.

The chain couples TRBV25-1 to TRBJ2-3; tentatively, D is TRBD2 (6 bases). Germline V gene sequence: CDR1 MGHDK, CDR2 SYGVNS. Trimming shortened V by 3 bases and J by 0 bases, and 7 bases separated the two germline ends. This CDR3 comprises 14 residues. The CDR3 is CASSDTSSTDTQYF. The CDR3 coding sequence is TGTGCCAGCAGTGACACTAGCAGCACAGATACGCAGTATTTT.

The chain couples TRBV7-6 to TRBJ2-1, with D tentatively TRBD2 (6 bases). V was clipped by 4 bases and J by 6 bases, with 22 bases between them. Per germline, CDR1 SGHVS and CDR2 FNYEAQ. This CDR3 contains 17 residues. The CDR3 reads CASSSPNRRAHSNEQFF. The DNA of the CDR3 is TGTGCCAGCAGCTCCCCTAATAGGAGGGCCCATTCCAATGAGCAGTTCTTC.

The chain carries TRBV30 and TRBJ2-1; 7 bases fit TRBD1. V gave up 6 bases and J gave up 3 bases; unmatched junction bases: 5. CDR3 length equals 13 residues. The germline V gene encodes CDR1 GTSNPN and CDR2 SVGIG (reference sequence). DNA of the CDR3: TGTGCCTGCCTATCAGGGGGCTACAATGAGCAGTTCTTC. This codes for CACLSGGYNEQFF.

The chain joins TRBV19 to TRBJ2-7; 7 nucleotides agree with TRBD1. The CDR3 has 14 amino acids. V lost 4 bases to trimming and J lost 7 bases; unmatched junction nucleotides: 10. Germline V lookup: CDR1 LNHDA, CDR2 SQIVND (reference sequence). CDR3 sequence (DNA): TGTGCCAGTAGTAGGGACCGGGACAGCGTAGAGCAGTACTTC. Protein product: CASSRDRDSVEQYF.

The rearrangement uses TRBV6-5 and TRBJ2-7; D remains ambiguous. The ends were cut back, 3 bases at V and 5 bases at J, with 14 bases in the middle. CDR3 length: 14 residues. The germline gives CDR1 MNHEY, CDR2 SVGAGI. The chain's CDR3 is CASSYAESPNEQYF. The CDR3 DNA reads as TGTGCCAGCAGTTATGCGGAATCTCCAAACGAGCAGTACTTC.

CDR3: CASSFVQPAFF. The DNA of the CDR3 is TGTGCCAGCAGCTTTGTACAGCCGGCTTTCTTT. The rearrangement uses TRBV5-8 and TRBJ1-1; D uncertain. Germline V gene sequence: CDR1 SGHTS, CDR2 YDEGEE. V shed 2 bases and J shed 11 bases, with 10 bases lying between them. This CDR3 has 11 amino acids. The full variable domain, completed using reference TRBV5-8 and TRBJ1-1, is EAGVTQSPTHLIKTRGQQATLRCSPISGHTSVYWYQQALGLGLQFLLWYDEGEERNRGNFPPRFSGRQFPNYSSELNVNALELEDSALYLCASSFVQPAFFGQGTRLTVV.

The CDR3 nucleotides are TGTGCCAGCAGCCAGGGTAGCAATCAGCCCCAGCATTTT. It encodes CASSQGSNQPQHF. This chain joins TRBV27 and TRBJ1-5; a weak D match, TRBD1 (5 bases). Trimming shortened V by 6 bases and J by 0 bases, and 6 bases separated the two germline ends. Germline assignment: CDR1 MNHEY and CDR2 SMNVEV (reference sequence). The CDR3 runs 13 residues.

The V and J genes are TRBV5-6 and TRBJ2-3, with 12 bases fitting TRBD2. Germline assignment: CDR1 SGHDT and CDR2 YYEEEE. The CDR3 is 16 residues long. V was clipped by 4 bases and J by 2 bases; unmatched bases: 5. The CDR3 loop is CASSPRLAGDTDTQYF. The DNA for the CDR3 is TGTGCCAGCAGCCCCCGACTAGCGGGAGACACAGATACGCAGTATTTT.

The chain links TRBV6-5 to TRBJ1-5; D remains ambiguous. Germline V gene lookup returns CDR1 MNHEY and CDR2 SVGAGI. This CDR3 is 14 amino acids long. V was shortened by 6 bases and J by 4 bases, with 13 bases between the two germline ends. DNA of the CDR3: TGTGCCAGCAGACCCCCGGGGAGGAATCAGCCCCAGCATTTT. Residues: CASRPPGRNQPQHF.

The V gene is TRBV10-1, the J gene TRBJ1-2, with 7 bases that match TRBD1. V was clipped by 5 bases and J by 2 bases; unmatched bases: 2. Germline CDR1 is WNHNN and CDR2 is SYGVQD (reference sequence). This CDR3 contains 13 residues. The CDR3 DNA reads TGCGCCAGCAGTCGGGACAGAAACTATGGCTACACCTTC. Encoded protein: CASSRDRNYGYTF.